The T cell receptor beta chain under discussion was sequenced for a study of T cells in Graves' hyperthyroidism and ophthalmopathy. Study-wide results and caveats: By a 13 V-J model, ophthalmopathy was set apart from stable hyperthyroidism. The majority of expanded thyroid clonotypes above 0.001 also appeared in blood.

Aged 18 to 65, the patients had hyperthyroidism that was newly diagnosed and had lasted under 2 months. Amplified regions were TCR beta CDR3 sequences from RNA transcripts. The HTBI primer set was used in a first-round RT-PCR of the TCR CDR3. MiXCR, run by TCRdb on the multiplex PCR reads, gives a single entry per CDR3 protein. The repertoire holds some 560,000 distinct CDR3 sequences, with around 15% as singletons. V lost 1 base to trimming and J lost 3 bases, with 10 bases between them. Germline V gene sequence: CDR1 SEHNR, CDR2 FQNEAQ (reference sequence). CDR3 length: 14 amino acids. This clonotype was counted at least ten times. The antigen is undetermined.

The V call is TRBV7-9, the J call TRBJ2-7, with D maybe TRBD1 (5 bases). Sample: blood. The receptor comes from a woman between 40 and 55 years old with Graves' hyperthyroidism. CDR3 DNA sequence: TGTGCCAGCAGCTTAGGACAGTCTATCTACGAGCAGTACTTC. It is translated as CASSLGQSIYEQYF.